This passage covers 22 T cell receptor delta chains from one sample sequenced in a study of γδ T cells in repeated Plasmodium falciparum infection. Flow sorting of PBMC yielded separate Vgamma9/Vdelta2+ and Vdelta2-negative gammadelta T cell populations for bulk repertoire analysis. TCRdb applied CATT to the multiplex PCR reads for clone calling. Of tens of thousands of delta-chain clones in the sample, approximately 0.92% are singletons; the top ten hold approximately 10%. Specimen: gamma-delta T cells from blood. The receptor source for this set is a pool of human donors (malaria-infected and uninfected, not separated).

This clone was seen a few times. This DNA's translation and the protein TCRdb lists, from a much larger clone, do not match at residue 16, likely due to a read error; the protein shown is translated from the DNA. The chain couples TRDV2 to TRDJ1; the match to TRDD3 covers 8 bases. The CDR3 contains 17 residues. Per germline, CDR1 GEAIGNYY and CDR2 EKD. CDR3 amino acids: CACDPVLGVTPRDKLTF. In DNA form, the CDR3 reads TGTGCCTGTGACCCAGTACTGGGGGTCACCCCGAGGGATAAACTCACCTTT.

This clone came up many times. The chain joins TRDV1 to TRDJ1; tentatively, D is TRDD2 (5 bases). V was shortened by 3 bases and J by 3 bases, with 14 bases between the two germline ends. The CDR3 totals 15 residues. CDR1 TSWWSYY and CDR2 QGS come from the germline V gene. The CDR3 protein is CALGDPHFRPDKLIF. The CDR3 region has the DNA TGTGCTCTTGGGGACCCGCACTTCCGACCCGATAAACTCATCTTT.

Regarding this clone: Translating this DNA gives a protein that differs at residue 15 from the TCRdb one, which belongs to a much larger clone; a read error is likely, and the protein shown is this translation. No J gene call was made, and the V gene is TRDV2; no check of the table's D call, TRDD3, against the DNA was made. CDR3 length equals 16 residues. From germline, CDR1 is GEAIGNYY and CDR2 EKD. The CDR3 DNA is TGTGCCTGTGACACCCTGGGGAACCGGTACACCGATAAACTCACCTTT. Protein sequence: CACDTLGNRYTDKLTF.

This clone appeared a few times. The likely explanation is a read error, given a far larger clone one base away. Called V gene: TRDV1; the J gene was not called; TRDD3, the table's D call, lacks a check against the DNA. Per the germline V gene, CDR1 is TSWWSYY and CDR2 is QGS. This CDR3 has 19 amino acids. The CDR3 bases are TGTGCTCTTGGGAAGTTCCCTTGGGGGATACGCGAGTACACCGATAAACTCATCTTC. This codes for CALGKFPWGIREYTDKLIF.

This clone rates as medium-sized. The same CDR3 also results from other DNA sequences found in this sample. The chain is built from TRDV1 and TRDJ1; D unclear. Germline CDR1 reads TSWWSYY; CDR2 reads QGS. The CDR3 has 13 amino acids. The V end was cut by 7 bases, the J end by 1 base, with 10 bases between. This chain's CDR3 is CALVGRATDKLIF. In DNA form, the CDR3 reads TGTGCTCTTGTAGGTAGGGCCACCGATAAACTCATCTTT.

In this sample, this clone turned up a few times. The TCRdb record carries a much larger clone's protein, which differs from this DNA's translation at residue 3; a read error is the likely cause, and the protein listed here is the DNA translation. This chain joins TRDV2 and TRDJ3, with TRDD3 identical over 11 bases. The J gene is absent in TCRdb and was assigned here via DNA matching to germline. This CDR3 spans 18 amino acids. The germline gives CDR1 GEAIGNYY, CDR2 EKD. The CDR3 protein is CARDVLGDISWDTRQMFF. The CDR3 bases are TGTGCCCGTGACGTACTGGGGGATATTTCCTGGGACACCCGACAGATGTTTTTC.

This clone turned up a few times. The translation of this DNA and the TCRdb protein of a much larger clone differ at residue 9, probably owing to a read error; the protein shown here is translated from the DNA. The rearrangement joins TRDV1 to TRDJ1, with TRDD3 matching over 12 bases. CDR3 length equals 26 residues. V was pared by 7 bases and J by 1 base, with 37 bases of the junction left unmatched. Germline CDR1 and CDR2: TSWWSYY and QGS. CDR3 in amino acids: CALEKLRTRRGQQLLGDTLGTDKLIF. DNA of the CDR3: TGTGCTCTTGAGAAACTACGGACGCGGAGAGGGCAACAATTACTGGGGGATACCTTAGGCACCGATAAACTCATCTTT.

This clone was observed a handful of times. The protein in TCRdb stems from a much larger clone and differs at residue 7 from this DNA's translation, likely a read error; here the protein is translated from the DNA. CDR3 protein: CACDTLGSLGGLTDKLIF. CDR3 nucleotide sequence: TGTGCCTGTGACACGCTAGGGTCGCTGGGGGGATTGACCGATAAACTCATCTTT. The V gene is TRDV2, the J gene TRDJ1; TRDD3 matches 7 bases. Because TCRdb records no J gene, it was assigned here through a match of the DNA to germline. The CDR3 spans 18 residues. V lost 1 base to trimming and J lost 2 bases; unmatched junction nucleotides: 15. Germline V gene lookup returns CDR1 GEAIGNYY and CDR2 EKD.

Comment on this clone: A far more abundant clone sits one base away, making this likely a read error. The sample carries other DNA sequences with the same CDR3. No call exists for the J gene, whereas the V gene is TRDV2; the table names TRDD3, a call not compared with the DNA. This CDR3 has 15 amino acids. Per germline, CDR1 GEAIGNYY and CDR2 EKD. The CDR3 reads CACDHGEHYTDKLIF. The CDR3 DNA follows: TGTGCCTGTGACCATGGGGAACATTACACCGATAAACTCATCTTC.

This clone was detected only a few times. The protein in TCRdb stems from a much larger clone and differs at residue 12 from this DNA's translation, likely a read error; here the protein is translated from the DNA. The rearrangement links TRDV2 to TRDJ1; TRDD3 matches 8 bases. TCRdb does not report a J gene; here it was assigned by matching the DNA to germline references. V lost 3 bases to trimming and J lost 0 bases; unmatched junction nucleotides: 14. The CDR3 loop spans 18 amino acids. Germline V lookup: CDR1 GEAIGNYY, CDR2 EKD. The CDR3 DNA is TGTGCCTGTGACTCCCTACTGGGGGGTCCCGGGCACACCGATAAACTCATCTTT. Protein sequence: CACDSLLGGPGHTDKLIF.

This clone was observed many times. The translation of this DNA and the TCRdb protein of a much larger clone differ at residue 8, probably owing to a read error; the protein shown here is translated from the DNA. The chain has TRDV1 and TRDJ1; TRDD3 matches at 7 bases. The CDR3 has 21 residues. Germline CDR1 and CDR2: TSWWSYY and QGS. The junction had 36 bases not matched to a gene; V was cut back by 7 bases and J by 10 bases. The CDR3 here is CALVPASPPLKRVGGSPGLIF. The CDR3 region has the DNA TGTGCTCTTGTCCCCGCCTCACCTCCGCTCAAGAGGGTAGGGGGATCCCCGGGACTCATCTTT.

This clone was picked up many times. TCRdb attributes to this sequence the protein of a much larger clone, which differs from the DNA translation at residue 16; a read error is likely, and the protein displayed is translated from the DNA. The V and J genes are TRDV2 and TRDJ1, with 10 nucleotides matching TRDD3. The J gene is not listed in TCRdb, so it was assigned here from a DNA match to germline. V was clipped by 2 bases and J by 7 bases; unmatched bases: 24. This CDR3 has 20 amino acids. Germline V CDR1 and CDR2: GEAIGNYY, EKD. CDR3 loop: CACDSVRNWGDTVARPKLIF. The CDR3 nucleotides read TGTGCCTGTGACAGCGTTCGGAACTGGGGGGATACGGTTGCGCGTCCTAAACTCATCTTT.

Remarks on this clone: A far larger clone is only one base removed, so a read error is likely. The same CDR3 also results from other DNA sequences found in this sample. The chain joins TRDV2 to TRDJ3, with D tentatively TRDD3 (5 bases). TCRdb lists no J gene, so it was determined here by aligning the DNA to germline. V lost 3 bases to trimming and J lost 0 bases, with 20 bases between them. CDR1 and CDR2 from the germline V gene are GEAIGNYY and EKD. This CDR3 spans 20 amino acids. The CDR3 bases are TGTGCCTGTGACGCGACTGGAGGATCAGCTCGCTCCTGGGACACCCGACAGATGTTTTTC. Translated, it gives CACDATGGSARSWDTRQMFF.

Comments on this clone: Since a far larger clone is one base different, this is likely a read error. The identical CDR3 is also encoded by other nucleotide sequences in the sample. The CDR3 protein is CACDLLDLGVPSYTDKLIF. The CDR3, as DNA: TGTGCCTGTGACCTCTTGGACCTGGGGGTCCCATCGTACACCGATAAACTCATTTTT. V gene assignment gives TRDV2, but the J gene was left uncalled; the DNA was not compared with TRDD3, the D call given in the table. The length of the CDR3 is 19 residues. From germline, CDR1 is GEAIGNYY and CDR2 EKD.

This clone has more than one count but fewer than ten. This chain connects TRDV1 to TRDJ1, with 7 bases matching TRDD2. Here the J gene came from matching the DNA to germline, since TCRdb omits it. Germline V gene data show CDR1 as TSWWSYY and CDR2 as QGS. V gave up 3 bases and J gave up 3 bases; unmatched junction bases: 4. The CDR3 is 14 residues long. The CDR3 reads CALGERFLPDKLIF. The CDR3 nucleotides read TGTGCTCTTGGGGAGAGATTCCTACCCGATAAACTCATCTTT.

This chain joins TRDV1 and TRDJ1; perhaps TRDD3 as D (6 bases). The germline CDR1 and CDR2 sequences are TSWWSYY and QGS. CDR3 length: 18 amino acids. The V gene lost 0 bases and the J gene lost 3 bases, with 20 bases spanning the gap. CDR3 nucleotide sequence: TGTGCTCTTGGGGAACTGCTCTGGGGAATACGCGTAGCCGATAAACTCATCTTT. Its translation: CALGELLWGIRVADKLIF.

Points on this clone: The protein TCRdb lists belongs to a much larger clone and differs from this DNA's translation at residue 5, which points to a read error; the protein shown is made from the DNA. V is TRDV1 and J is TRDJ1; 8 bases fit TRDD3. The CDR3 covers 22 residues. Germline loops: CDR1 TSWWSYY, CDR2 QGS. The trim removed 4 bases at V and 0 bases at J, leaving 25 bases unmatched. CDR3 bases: TGTGCTCTTGGGGGATCTCACGCCCTACGCATTCGGGGGATAGAGGACACCGATAAACTCATCTTT. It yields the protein CALGGSHALRIRGIEDTDKLIF.

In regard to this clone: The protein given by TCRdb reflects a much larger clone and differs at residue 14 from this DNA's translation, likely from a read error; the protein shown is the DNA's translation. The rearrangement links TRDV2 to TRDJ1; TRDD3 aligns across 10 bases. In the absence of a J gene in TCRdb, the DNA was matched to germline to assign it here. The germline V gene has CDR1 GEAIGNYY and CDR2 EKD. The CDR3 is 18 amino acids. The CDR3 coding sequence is TGTGCCTGTGACACCGCTATGCTGGGGGATAGTAGCACCGGTAAACTCATCTTT. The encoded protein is CACDTAMLGDSSTGKLIF.

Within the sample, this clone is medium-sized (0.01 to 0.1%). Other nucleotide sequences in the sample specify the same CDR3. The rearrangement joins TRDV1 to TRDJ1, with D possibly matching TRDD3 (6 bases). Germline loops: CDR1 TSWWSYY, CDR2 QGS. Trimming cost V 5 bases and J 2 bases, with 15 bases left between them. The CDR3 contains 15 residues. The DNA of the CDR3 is TGTGCTCTTGGGCGTCGCCGTTGGGGGACCGATAAACTCATCTTT. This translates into CALGRRRWGTDKLIF.

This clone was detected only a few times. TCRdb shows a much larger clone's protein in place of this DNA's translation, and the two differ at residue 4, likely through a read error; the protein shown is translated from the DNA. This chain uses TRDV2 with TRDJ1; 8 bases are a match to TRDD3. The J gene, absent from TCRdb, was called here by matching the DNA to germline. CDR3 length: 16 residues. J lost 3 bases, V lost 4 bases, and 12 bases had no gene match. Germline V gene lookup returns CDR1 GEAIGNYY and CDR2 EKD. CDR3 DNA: TGTGCCTGTGAAACACTGGGGGCCCGAGGGGCCGATAAACTCATCTTT. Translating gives CACETLGARGADKLIF.

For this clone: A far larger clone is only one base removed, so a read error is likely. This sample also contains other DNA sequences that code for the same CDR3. The CDR3 here is CALGERPPGDITDKLIF. The DNA for the CDR3 is TGTGCTCTTGGGGAACGGCCTCCGGGGGATATAACCGACAAACTCATCTTT. This rearrangement joins TRDV1 to TRDJ1, with 8 bases fitting TRDD3. This CDR3 is 17 amino acids long. Germline V gene data show CDR1 as TSWWSYY and CDR2 as QGS.

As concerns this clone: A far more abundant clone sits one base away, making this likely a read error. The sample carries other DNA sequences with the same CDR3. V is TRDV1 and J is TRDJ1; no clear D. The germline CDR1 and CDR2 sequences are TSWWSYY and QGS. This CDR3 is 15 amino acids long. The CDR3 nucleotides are TGTGCTCTTGGGGAACGGAGGGGTTCGACCGATAAACTAATCTTT. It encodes CALGERRGSTDKLIF.